These 30 T cell receptor beta chains were sequenced from one sample in a study of T-cell reconstitution after alpha-beta-depleted transplantation in children (dated by TCRdb to the mid-2010s). Interpreted using the paper, the treatment or condition label stands for: allogeneic hematopoietic cell transplantation with graft depleted of TCRalphabeta T cells and CD19 B cells. The method behind the library was PCR. Reads for this sample came from an Illumina HiSeq 2500. TCR libraries were prepared with molecular barcoding, using unique molecular identifiers to normalize TCRbeta repertoire quantification. TCRdb redid the processing of the public reads, applying fastp at Q25 and MiXCR, and retained in-frame beta chains. One record per CDR3 amino acid sequence lists the most common genes and DNA. The sample table contains about 98,000 distinct CDR3 sequences; only one count was recorded for less than 25% of them. 20% to 25% of the sample is in the top ten clones.

The specimen comprised PBMCs, sampled before TCRalphabeta/CD19-depleted stem cell transplant. These receptors all stem from a boy aged 2 to 10 with acute lymphoblastic leukemia, due to receive a stem cell transplant.

The chain recombines TRBV20-1 with TRBJ2-3; 7 bases are a match to TRBD2. J gave up 2 bases and V 3 bases, and 29 bases lay outside the gene matches. The CDR3 extends over 22 amino acids. Germline V gives CDR1 DFQATT, CDR2 SNEGSKA (reference sequence). The CDR3 protein is CSARGSLAATSLAEVNTDTQYF. The CDR3 DNA is TGCAGTGCTAGGGGCTCTTTGGCGGCAACCTCTCTAGCGGAGGTTAACACAGATACGCAGTATTTT.

In this sample, this clonotype turned up a few times. This chain uses TRBV7-6 with TRBJ2-7; D gene unclear. There are 14 residues in the CDR3. The germline gives CDR1 SGHVS, CDR2 FNYEAQ. V dropped 1 base and J dropped 5 bases, with 12 bases sitting between them. DNA for the CDR3: TGTGCCAGCAGCTTAGGACCCCCGGCGAACGAGCAGTACTTC. Residues: CASSLGPPANEQYF.

The rearrangement links TRBV3-1 to TRBJ2-7; D call uncertain. Trimming removed 1 base from V and 7 bases from J, with 11 bases in between. The CDR3 totals 13 residues. Germline loops: CDR1 LGHDT, CDR2 YNNKEL (reference sequence). The CDR3 protein is CASSQVELTEQYF. As DNA, the CDR3 is TGTGCCAGCAGCCAAGTCGAATTGACTGAGCAGTACTTC.

The chain combines TRBV14 with TRBJ2-1, with D uncertain. Germline V gene sequence: CDR1 SGHDN, CDR2 FVKESK. Trimming stripped 1 base from V and 3 bases from J, with 10 bases between. The CDR3 runs 15 residues. This CDR3 reads CASSQGQTYYNEQFF. The CDR3 DNA sequence: TGTGCCAGCAGCCAAGGGCAAACTTACTACAATGAGCAGTTCTTC.

This clonotype was seen only a few times. CDR3 sequence: CSGDTRGSYEQYF. In DNA form, the CDR3 reads TGCAGTGGTGACACAAGGGGTTCCTACGAGCAGTACTTC. The chain recombines TRBV20-1 with TRBJ2-7; tentatively, D is TRBD1 (5 bases). The CDR3 length is 13 residues. The V and J ends lost 7 bases and 1 base respectively, with 14 bases between them. Germline CDR1 and CDR2: DFQATT and SNEGSKA (reference sequence).

The chain links TRBV5-6 to TRBJ1-1; TRBD1 agrees at 7 bases. V shed 0 bases, J shed 0 bases, and the junction held 5 bases outside the gene matches. This CDR3 comprises 16 residues. CDR1 is SGHDT, CDR2 YYEEEE, per germline. The DNA of the CDR3 is TGTGCCAGCAGCTTGGGAGGGGGCGTTTTGAACACTGAAGCTTTCTTT. It encodes CASSLGGGVLNTEAFF.

J is TRBJ1-1 and V is TRBV6-1; TRBD1 agrees at 10 bases. J gave up 8 bases and V 6 bases, and 9 bases lay outside the gene matches. Germline CDR1 is MNHNS and CDR2 is SASEGT. The CDR3 is 14 amino acids. CDR3 coding DNA: TGTGCCAGCAGGATGGACAGGGGGTCCCCAGAAGCTTTCTTT. Translated: CASRMDRGSPEAFF.

V gene TRBV6-4 combines with J gene TRBJ2-1, with D possibly matching TRBD1 (6 bases). The CDR3 is 12 residues long. In germline, CDR1 is MRHNA, CDR2 SNTAGT. V gave up 6 bases and J gave up 9 bases, with 12 bases separating them. CDR3 bases: TGTGCCAGCAGAACAGGGTCGGGTGAGCAGTTCTTC. Protein: CASRTGSGEQFF.

The chain uses TRBV5-1 and TRBJ2-4; 7 bases map to TRBD2. V lost 8 bases, J lost 0 bases, and 2 bases stayed unmatched. The CDR3 spans 13 residues. Germline V CDR1 and CDR2: SGHRS, YFSETQ. For the CDR3, the DNA is TGCGCCAGGACTAGCAGAGCCAAAAACATTCAGTACTTC. This gives the protein CARTSRAKNIQYF.

V gene TRBV5-1 combines with J gene TRBJ1-1, with a weak D call TRBD1 (5 bases). The CDR3 runs 14 residues. Trimming stripped 4 bases from V and 1 base from J, with 11 bases between. Germline V CDR1 and CDR2: SGHRS, YFSETQ. CDR3 sequence reads: CASSPGRTNTEAFF. The CDR3, as DNA: TGCGCCAGCAGCCCGGGACGGACGAACACTGAAGCTTTCTTT.

The chain has TRBV7-3 and TRBJ2-3; D may be TRBD2 (5 bases). Trimming removed 5 bases from V and 0 bases from J, with 12 bases in between. Germline V gene sequence: CDR1 SGHTA, CDR2 FQGTGA. This CDR3 comprises 15 residues. In DNA, the CDR3 is TGTGCCAGCAGCCTCACTAGGGCTAGCACAGATACGCAGTATTTT. Translated: CASSLTRASTDTQYF.

This clonotype was seen a few times. CDR3 protein: CALVTWAGTHEQYF. The CDR3 DNA sequence: TGTGCCCTCGTTACCTGGGCGGGGACCCACGAGCAGTACTTC. This rearrangement joins TRBV2 to TRBJ2-7; D possibly corresponds to TRBD2 (6 bases). CDR1 and CDR2 from the germline V gene are SNHLY and FYNNEI. Trimming removed 11 bases at V and 5 bases at J, with 22 bases between. This CDR3 comprises 14 residues.

The CDR3 spells CASSPLQGYQETQYF. The CDR3 nucleotides read TGCGCCAGCAGCCCACTACAGGGGTACCAAGAGACCCAGTACTTC. The chain has TRBV4-1 and TRBJ2-5; 7 positions match TRBD1. Germline values: CDR1 MGHRA, CDR2 YSYEKL. V lost 4 bases and J lost 0; bases outside the gene matches: 5. The CDR3 length is 15 residues.

This clonotype was seen more than once but under ten times. The chain combines TRBV3-1 with TRBJ2-5; TRBD2 matches at 8 bases. CDR1 is LGHDT, CDR2 YNNKEL, per germline (reference sequence). This CDR3 spans 16 amino acids. The junction had 8 bases not matched to a gene; V was cut back by 0 bases and J by 5 bases. The CDR3 reads CASSQELAEVWETQYF. The CDR3 coding sequence is TGTGCCAGCAGCCAAGAACTAGCGGAGGTTTGGGAGACCCAGTACTTC.

This clonotype was recorded a few times. V usage is TRBV28 and J usage is TRBJ1-2; D is uncertain. In germline, CDR1 is MDHEN, CDR2 SYDVKM. The CDR3 is 11 amino acids. V lost 8 bases to trimming and J lost 7 bases, with 11 bases between them. The CDR3: CASVGSTGYTF. The CDR3 bases are TGTGCCAGCGTAGGGTCGACTGGCTACACCTTC.

This chain joins TRBV4-1 and TRBJ2-2; the D call may be TRBD1 or TRBD2 (6 bases each). Germline lookup yields CDR1 MGHRA and CDR2 YSYEKL. The CDR3 has 17 amino acids. V was clipped by 0 bases and J by 2 bases, with 13 bases between them. CDR3 sequence (DNA): TGCGCCAGCAGCCAAGATAGGGGGGAGGTAAACACCGGGGAGCTGTTTTTT. Protein product: CASSQDRGEVNTGELFF.

The V gene is TRBV5-1, the J gene TRBJ2-1; 9 bases are shared with TRBD1. With 2 bases clipped from V and 5 bases from J, the junction kept 5 bases outside the gene matches. This CDR3 is 15 amino acids long. Germline CDR1 SGHRS, CDR2 YFSETQ. The CDR3 DNA sequence: TGCGCCAGCAGCTTCCAGGGGACAGGGCACAATGAGCAGTTCTTC. This codes for CASSFQGTGHNEQFF.

The V and J genes are TRBV6-6 and TRBJ1-5; TRBD1 matches 9 bases. J lost 4 bases, V lost 7 bases, and 2 bases had no gene match. The CDR3 is 13 residues long. Germline CDR1 MNHNY, CDR2 SVGAGI (reference sequence). The CDR3 region has the DNA TGTGCCAGCACTGGACAGGGGAATCAGCCCCAGCATTTT. It yields the protein CASTGQGNQPQHF.

This chain uses TRBV5-6 with TRBJ2-1; tentative D call: TRBD2 (5 bases). Germline-derived CDR1 and CDR2 are SGHDT and YYEEEE. This CDR3 has 12 residues. Trimming left V 5 bases short and J 7 bases short, with 10 bases between. This chain's CDR3 is CASSYTGNEQFF. CDR3 nucleotide sequence: TGTGCCAGCAGTTATACGGGGAATGAGCAGTTCTTC. The full variable domain, rest sourced from reference TRBV5-6 and TRBJ2-1, is DAGVTQSPTHLIKTRGQQVTLRCSPKSGHDTVSWYQQALGQGPQFIFQYYEEEERQRGNFPDRFSGHQFPNYSSELNVNALLLGDSALYLCASSYTGNEQFFGPGTRLTVL.

The chain combines TRBV28 with TRBJ2-7, with TRBD1 identical over 10 bases. Germline CDR1 MDHEN, CDR2 SYDVKM. CDR3 size: 15 residues. V shed 4 bases, J shed 6 bases, and the junction held 9 bases outside the gene matches. The CDR3: CASSSTGTGDREQYF. CDR3 sequence (DNA): TGTGCCAGCAGTTCAACCGGGACAGGGGACCGCGAGCAGTACTTC.

The chain joins TRBV5-1 to TRBJ1-1, with 7 bases lining up with TRBD1. The CDR3 runs to 14 residues. Germline CDR1 reads SGHRS; CDR2 reads YFSETQ. J lost 8 bases, V lost 4 bases, and 11 bases had no gene match. CDR3 residues: CASSVTRTGAEAFF. The DNA for the CDR3 is TGCGCCAGCAGCGTAACCCGTACAGGGGCCGAAGCTTTCTTT.

The chain carries TRBV9 and TRBJ2-1; D is possibly TRBD2 (6 bases). The CDR3 covers 14 residues. CDR1 SGDLS and CDR2 YYNGEE come from the germline V gene. Trimming removed 4 bases from V and 6 bases from J, with 14 bases in between. This CDR3 is CASSPYSTSNEQFF. In DNA, the CDR3 is TGTGCCAGCAGCCCTTACTCGACTAGCAATGAGCAGTTCTTC.

The rearrangement links TRBV23-1 to TRBJ2-1, with 11 bases that match TRBD1. Being an ORF, TRBV23-1 has a function that is uncertain. CDR3 size: 17 residues. With 2 bases clipped from V and 8 bases from J, the junction kept 11 bases outside the gene matches. The DNA of the CDR3 is TGCGCCAGCAGTCAAGACTTAGGGACAGGGGGTCCGGATGAGCAGTTCTTC. This gives the protein CASSQDLGTGGPDEQFF.

The chain carries TRBV7-9 and TRBJ2-1; possibly TRBD2 for D (6 bases). V was trimmed by 5 bases and J by 4 bases, leaving 15 bases between them. Germline V gene data show CDR1 as SEHNR and CDR2 as FQNEAQ (reference sequence). The CDR3 sequence is 15 residues long. The CDR3 sequence: CASSRAEGSYNEQFF. CDR3 in DNA: TGTGCCAGCAGCCGCGCGGAGGGGTCTTACAATGAGCAGTTCTTC.

This clonotype occurred a few times. The chain has TRBV12-3 or TRBV12-4 and TRBJ1-1, with 9 bases fitting TRBD1. The CDR3 runs 14 residues. J was trimmed by 7 bases and V by 7 bases; bases with no gene match: 10. CDR3 coding DNA: TGTGCCAGCACCCCCGGACAGGGGTTGGGTGAAGCTTTCTTT. Its protein product is CASTPGQGLGEAFF.

This clonotype was seen once. This chain connects TRBV5-1 to TRBJ2-2; D gene ambiguous. V was cut by 0 bases and J by 0 bases, with 9 bases left in between. This CDR3 has 16 residues. Germline lookup yields CDR1 SGHRS and CDR2 YFSETQ. The CDR3 DNA sequence: TGCGCCAGCAGCTTGGAAGGCGGAGCGAACACCGGGGAGCTGTTTTTT. Amino acid sequence: CASSLEGGANTGELFF.

Ten or more counts support this clonotype. This rearrangement joins TRBV28 to TRBJ2-1; D may be TRBD2 (6 bases). This CDR3 is built from 15 residues. V gave up 6 bases and J gave up 1 base, with 13 bases separating them. Germline V CDR1 and CDR2: MDHEN, SYDVKM. DNA for the CDR3: TGTGCCAGCAGGCAGTCGGAGGGTTCCTACAATGAGCAGTTCTTC. Encoded protein: CASRQSEGSYNEQFF.

This rearrangement joins TRBV7-2 to TRBJ2-1; maybe TRBD2 (6 bases). Trimming removed 7 bases at V and 6 bases at J, with 19 bases between. Per the germline V gene, CDR1 is SGHTA and CDR2 is FQGNSA. The CDR3 contains 15 residues. CDR3 amino acids: CASNLGRGEGNEQFF. The CDR3 DNA reads TGTGCCAGCAACCTCGGGCGGGGCGAGGGCAATGAGCAGTTCTTC. Using reference TRBV7-2 and TRBJ2-1 for the parts outside the CDR3, the full variable domain is GAGVSQSPSNKVTEKGKDVELRCDPISGHTALYWYRQSLGQGLEFLIYFQGNSAPDKSGLPSDRFSAERTGGSVSTLTIQRTQQEDSAVYLCASNLGRGEGNEQFFGPGTRLTVL.

The chain has TRBV20-1 and TRBJ1-4; the D gene is possibly TRBD1 (6 bases). Germline V gives CDR1 DFQATT, CDR2 SNEGSKA (reference sequence). The CDR3 extends over 13 amino acids. In DNA, the CDR3 is TGCAGCAGCTCGGGGGCGAATAATGAAAAACTGTTTTTT. It specifies CSSSGANNEKLFF.

J is TRBJ1-2 and V is TRBV27, with D unresolved. Trimming pared 2 bases from V and 2 bases from J, leaving 6 bases between. CDR1 is MNHEY, CDR2 SMNVEV, per germline (reference sequence). The CDR3 covers 13 residues. As DNA, the CDR3 is TGTGCCAGCAGTTTAGGAGGGAACTATGGCTACACCTTC. Protein product: CASSLGGNYGYTF.